This is a list of T cell receptor beta chains from one sample in a study of vaccination effects on CD4 cells after COVID-19. No antigens are known for them. The assay was immunoSEQ multiplex PCR, and TCRdb's table has in-frame clones only and misses some. This sample has about 24,000 clones, with roughly four fifths found just once. The source was CD4+ T cells from PBMCs cultured with SARS-CoV-2 spike peptides, collected after COVID-19 vaccination. The receptors here all came from a human donor who received a COVID-19 vaccine. Some clones in this sample may be carry-over from other donors' samples. CDR3s include the opening cysteine and the closing phenylalanine or tryptophan. D genes are given only for firm matches. Expanded clones are given a class, and other clones once, few, many or no size at all.

TRBV7-6	NA	TRBJ2-6	NA	CASSSGANVLTF	TGTGCCAGCAGCTCTGGGGCCAACGTCCTGACTTTC
TRBV3-1/TRBV3-2	NA	TRBJ1-2	NA	CASSHSPGTGGGYTF	TGTGCCAGCAGCCATTCCCCCGGCACCGGGGGCGGCTACACCTTC
TRBV3-1/TRBV3-2	NA	TRBJ1-6	few	CASSLGASGNSPLHF	TGTGCCAGCAGTCTTGGGGCTTCGGGAAATTCACCCCTCCACTTT
TRBV5-1	TRBD2	TRBJ2-1	once	CATKTGGNSYNEQFF	TGCGCCACCAAAACGGGGGGGAACTCCTACAATGAGCAGTTCTTC
TRBV9	NA	TRBJ2-1	once	CASSVEVWLPYNEQFF	TGTGCCAGCAGCGTAGAGGTGTGGCTCCCCTACAATGAGCAGTTCTTC
TRBV7-2	NA	TRBJ2-1	NA	CASSLAAGDNEQFF	TGTGCCAGCAGCTTAGCCGCTGGGGACAATGAGCAGTTCTTC
TRBV10-3	TRBD1	TRBJ2-4	NA	CAISDGTGGGNIQYF	TGTGCCATCAGTGATGGAACAGGGGGCGGAAACATTCAGTACTTC
TRBV18	TRBD1	TRBJ2-1	few	CASSTMRTGGYNEQFF	TGTGCCAGCTCTACCATGAGGACAGGGGGCTACAATGAGCAGTTCTTC
TRBV24-1	NA	TRBJ2-5	NA	CATSTSRGNGETQYF	TGTGCCACCAGCACAAGTCGGGGGAATGGAGAGACCCAGTACTTC
TRBV7-2	NA	TRBJ2-2	NA	CASSPDNTGELFF	TGTGCCAGCAGCCCCGATAACACCGGGGAGCTGTTTTTT
TRBV7-9	NA	TRBJ2-3	NA	CASSVRAADTQYF	TGTGCCAGCAGCGTTCGGGCCGCAGATACGCAGTATTTT
TRBV7-9	NA	TRBJ2-2	few	CASSPLDTGELFF	TGTGCCAGCAGCCCACTAGACACCGGGGAGCTGTTTTTT
TRBV5-1	NA	TRBJ1-3	NA	CASSFYPSTSGNTIYF	TGCGCCAGCAGCTTTTACCCCTCCACCTCTGGAAACACCATATATTTT
TRBV9	NA	TRBJ1-1	NA	CASSPGGAAAEAFF	TGTGCCAGCAGCCCGGGGGGGGCAGCCGCTGAAGCTTTCTTT
TRBV5-1	NA	TRBJ1-1	NA	CASSRQQGVGTEAFF	TGCGCCAGCAGCAGGCAACAGGGAGTCGGCACTGAAGCTTTCTTT
TRBV24-1	NA	TRBJ2-5	NA	CATRAGWGETQYF	TGTGCCACCAGGGCAGGCTGGGGGGAGACCCAGTACTTC
TRBV27	TRBD1	TRBJ1-4	NA	CASRGRDRGPRKLFF	TGTGCCAGCCGTGGTCGGGACAGGGGTCCCCGAAAACTGTTTTTT
TRBV19	TRBD1	TRBJ1-2	NA	CASSIERGQGSPLNYGYTF	TGTGCCAGTAGTATAGAGCGGGGACAGGGGTCGCCTCTCAACTATGGCTACACCTTC
TRBV9	TRBD1	TRBJ2-2	few	CASSAVGTGASGELFF	TGTGCCAGCAGCGCTGTCGGGACAGGGGCATCCGGGGAGCTGTTTTTT
TRBV5-6	NA	TRBJ1-6	NA	CASSSVFRGSYNSPLHF	TGTGCCAGCAGCTCTGTTTTTAGGGGCTCCTATAATTCACCCCTCCACTTT
TRBV10-3	TRBD1	TRBJ1-4	NA	CAIRGQGQGEKLFF	TGTGCCATCAGGGGACAGGGACAGGGAGAAAAACTGTTTTTT
TRBV5-1	NA	TRBJ1-1	NA	CASTGTVGDTEAFF	TGCGCCAGTACCGGGACGGTGGGTGACACTGAAGCTTTCTTT
TRBV24-1	NA	TRBJ2-2	NA	CATSDSSGTRNTGELFF	TGTGCCACCAGTGATTCTTCCGGGACGAGGAACACCGGGGAGCTGTTTTTT
TRBV7-9	TRBD1	TRBJ1-2	NA	CASSSSGTANYGYTF	TGTGCCAGCAGCTCCTCCGGGACAGCTAACTATGGCTACACCTTC
TRBV24-1	TRBD2	TRBJ2-5	medium-sized	CATSETSGGASETQYF	TGTGCCACCAGTGAGACTAGCGGGGGGGCTTCAGAGACCCAGTACTTC
TRBV6-5	NA	TRBJ1-2	NA	CASTRGPNYGYTF	TGTGCCAGCACCAGGGGCCCTAACTATGGCTACACCTTC
TRBV5-1	NA	TRBJ1-3	NA	CASSPGGSGNTIYF	TGCGCCAGCAGCCCCGGCGGCTCTGGAAACACCATATATTTT
TRBV4-3	NA	TRBJ1-6	NA	CASSPGTEYSPLHF	TGCGCCAGCAGCCCTGGGACGGAATATTCACCCCTCCACTTT
TRBV6-7	NA	TRBJ1-3	medium-sized	CASSYGYTGRAGNTIYF	TGTGCCAGCAGTTACGGTTATACAGGGCGAGCTGGAAACACCATATATTTT
TRBV18	NA	TRBJ2-5	NA	CASSPPDRTGETQYF	TGTGCCAGCTCACCCCCGGATCGGACCGGTGAGACCCAGTACTTC
TRBV6-5	TRBD1	TRBJ2-3	NA	CASRVTGGGTDTQYF	TGTGCCAGCAGAGTGACAGGGGGAGGAACAGATACGCAGTATTTT